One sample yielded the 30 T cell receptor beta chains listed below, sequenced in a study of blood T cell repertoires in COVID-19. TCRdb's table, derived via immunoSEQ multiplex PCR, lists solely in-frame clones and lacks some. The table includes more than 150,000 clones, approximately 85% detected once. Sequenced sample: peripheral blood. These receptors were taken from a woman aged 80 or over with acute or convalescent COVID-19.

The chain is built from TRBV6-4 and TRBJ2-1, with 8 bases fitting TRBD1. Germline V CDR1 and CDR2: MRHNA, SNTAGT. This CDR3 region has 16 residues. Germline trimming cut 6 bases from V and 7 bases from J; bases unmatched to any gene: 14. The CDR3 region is CASSLWLGQVINEQFF. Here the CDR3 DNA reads TGTGCCAGCAGCCTCTGGTTGGGACAGGTTATTAATGAGCAGTTCTTC.

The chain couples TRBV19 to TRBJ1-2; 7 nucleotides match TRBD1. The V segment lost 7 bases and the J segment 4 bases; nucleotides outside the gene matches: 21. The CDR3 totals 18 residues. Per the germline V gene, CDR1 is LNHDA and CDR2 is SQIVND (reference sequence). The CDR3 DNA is TGTGCCAGTACCCTACTCCGGGACAGCGGGGGTCGTAGCTATGGCTACACCTTC. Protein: CASTLLRDSGGRSYGYTF.

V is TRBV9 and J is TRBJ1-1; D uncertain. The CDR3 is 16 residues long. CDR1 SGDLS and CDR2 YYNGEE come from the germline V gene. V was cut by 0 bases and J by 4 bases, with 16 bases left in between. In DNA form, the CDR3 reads TGTGCCAGCAGCGTAGACCCGGTGACCAGAGGCACTGAAGCTTTCTTT. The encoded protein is CASSVDPVTRGTEAFF.

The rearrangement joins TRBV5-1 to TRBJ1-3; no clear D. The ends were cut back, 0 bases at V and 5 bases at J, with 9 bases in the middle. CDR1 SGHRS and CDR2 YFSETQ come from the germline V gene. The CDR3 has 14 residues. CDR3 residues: CASSLGTDRNTIYF. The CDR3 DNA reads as TGCGCCAGCAGCTTGGGAACAGACCGAAACACCATATATTTT. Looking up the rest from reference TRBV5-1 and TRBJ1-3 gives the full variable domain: KAGVTQTPRYLIKTRGQQVTLSCSPISGHRSVSWYQQTPGQGLQFLFEYFSETQRNKGNFPGRFSGRQFSNSRSEMNVSTLELGDSALYLCASSLGTDRNTIYFGEGSWLTVV.

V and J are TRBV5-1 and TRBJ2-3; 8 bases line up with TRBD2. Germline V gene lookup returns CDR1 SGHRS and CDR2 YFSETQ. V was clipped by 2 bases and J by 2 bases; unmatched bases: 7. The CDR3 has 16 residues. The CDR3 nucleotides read TGCGCCAGCAGCTTCGGGGCTAGCGGGTTCACAGATACGCAGTATTTT. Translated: CASSFGASGFTDTQYF. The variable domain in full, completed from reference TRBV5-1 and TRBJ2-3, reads KAGVTQTPRYLIKTRGQQVTLSCSPISGHRSVSWYQQTPGQGLQFLFEYFSETQRNKGNFPGRFSGRQFSNSRSEMNVSTLELGDSALYLCASSFGASGFTDTQYFGPGTRLTVL.

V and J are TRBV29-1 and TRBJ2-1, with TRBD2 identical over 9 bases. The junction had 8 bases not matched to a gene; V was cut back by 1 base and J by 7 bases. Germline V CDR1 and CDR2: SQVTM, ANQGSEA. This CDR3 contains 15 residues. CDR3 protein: CSVEGRGGFLNEQFF. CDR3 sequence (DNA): TGCAGCGTTGAAGGGCGGGGGGGTTTTTTGAATGAGCAGTTCTTC.

The CDR3 reads CASSIGGEVGAFF. The DNA for the CDR3 is TGTGCCAGTAGTATAGGAGGAGAGGTGGGAGCTTTCTTT. This rearrangement joins TRBV19 to TRBJ1-1; no clear D. Germline V gene data show CDR1 as LNHDA and CDR2 as SQIVND (reference sequence). V was cut by 1 base and J by 10 bases, with 13 bases left in between. The CDR3 runs to 13 residues.

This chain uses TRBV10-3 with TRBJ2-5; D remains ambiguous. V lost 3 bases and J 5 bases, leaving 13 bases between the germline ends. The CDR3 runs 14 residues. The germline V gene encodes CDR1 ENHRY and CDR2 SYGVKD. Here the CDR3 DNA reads TGTGCCATCAGTGAACTCAGCGAACGGGAGACCCAGTACTTC. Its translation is CAISELSERETQYF.

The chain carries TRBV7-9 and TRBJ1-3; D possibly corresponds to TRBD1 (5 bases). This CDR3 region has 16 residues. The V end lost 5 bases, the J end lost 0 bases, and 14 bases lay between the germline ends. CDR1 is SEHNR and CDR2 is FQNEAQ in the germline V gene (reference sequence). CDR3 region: CASSPGGLDSGNTIYF. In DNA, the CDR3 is TGTGCCAGCAGCCCCGGGGGACTAGACTCTGGAAACACCATATATTTT.

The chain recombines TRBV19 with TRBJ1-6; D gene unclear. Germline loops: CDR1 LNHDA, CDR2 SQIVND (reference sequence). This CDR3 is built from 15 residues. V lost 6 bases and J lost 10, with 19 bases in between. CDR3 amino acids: CASSRTGREESPLHF. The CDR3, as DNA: TGTGCCAGTAGCCGAACCGGGAGGGAGGAATCACCCCTCCACTTT.

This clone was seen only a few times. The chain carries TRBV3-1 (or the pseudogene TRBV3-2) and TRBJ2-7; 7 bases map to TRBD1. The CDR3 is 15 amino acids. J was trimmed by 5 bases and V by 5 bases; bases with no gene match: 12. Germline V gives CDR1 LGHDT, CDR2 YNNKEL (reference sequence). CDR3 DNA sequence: TGTGCCAGCAGCTCGCGACAGGGAGTGTTGGACGAGCAGTACTTC. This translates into CASSSRQGVLDEQYF.

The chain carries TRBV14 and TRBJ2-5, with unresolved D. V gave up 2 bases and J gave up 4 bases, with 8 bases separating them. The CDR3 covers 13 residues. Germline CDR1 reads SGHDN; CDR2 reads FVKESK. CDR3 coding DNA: TGTGCCAGCAGCCAATCCACTGGAGAGACCCAGTACTTC. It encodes CASSQSTGETQYF. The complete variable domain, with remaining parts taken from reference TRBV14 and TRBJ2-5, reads EAGVTQFPSHSVIEKGQTVTLRCDPISGHDNLYWYRRVMGKEIKFLLHFVKESKQDESGMPNNRFLAERTGGTYSTLKVQPAELEDSGVYFCASSQSTGETQYFGPGTRLLVL.

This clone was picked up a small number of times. CDR3 in amino acids: CASTRFYDEKLFF. For the CDR3, the DNA is TGTGCCAGCACCCGATTCTATGATGAAAAACTGTTTTTT. J is TRBJ1-4 and V is TRBV12-3 or TRBV12-4, with D unresolved. Trimming left V 7 bases short and J 6 bases short, with 12 bases between. The CDR3 spans 13 residues.

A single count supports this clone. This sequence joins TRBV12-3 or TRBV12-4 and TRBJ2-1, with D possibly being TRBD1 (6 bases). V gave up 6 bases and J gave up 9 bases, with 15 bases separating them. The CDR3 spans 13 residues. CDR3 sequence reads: CASSPVGAAEQFF. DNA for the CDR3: TGTGCCAGCAGCCCGGTGGGGGCGGCTGAGCAGTTCTTC.

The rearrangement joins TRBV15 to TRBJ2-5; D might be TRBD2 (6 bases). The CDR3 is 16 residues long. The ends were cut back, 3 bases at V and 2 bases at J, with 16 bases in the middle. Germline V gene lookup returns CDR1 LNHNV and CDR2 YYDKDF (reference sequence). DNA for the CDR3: TGTGCCACCAGCAGCGCCATTTCGACTAGGCAAGAGACCCAGTACTTC. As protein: CATSSAISTRQETQYF.

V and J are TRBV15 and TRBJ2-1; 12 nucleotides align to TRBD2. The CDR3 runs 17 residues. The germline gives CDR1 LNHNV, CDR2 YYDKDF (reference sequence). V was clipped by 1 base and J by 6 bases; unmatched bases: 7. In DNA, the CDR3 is TGTGCCACCAGCAGAGGTCTAGCGGGAGGGTTGGGCAATGAGCAGTTCTTC. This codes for CATSRGLAGGLGNEQFF.

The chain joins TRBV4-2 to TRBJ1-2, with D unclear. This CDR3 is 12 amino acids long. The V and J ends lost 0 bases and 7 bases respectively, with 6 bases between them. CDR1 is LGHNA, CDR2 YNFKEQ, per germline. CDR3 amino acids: CASSQDFGGYTF. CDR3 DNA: TGTGCCAGCAGCCAAGACTTCGGTGGCTACACCTTC.

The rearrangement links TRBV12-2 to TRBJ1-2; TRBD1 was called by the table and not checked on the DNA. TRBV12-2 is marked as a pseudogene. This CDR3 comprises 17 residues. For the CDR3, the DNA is TGTGCAAGTCGCTTAGCGCGATTAACAGCCGCCTACTATGGCTACACCTTC. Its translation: CASRLARLTAAYYGYTF.

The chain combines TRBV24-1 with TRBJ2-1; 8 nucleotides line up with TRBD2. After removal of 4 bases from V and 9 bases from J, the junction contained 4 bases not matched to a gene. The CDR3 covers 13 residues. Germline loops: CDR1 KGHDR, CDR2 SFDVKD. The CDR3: CATSDRGGSEQFF. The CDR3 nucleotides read TGTGCCACCAGTGACCGGGGGGGGAGTGAGCAGTTCTTC.

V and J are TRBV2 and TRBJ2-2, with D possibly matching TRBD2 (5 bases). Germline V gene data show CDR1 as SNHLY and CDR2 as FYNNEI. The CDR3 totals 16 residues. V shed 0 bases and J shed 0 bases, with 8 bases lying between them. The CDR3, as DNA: TGTGCCAGCAGTGAAGCGGGAGCTACGAACACCGGGGAGCTGTTTTTT. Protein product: CASSEAGATNTGELFF.

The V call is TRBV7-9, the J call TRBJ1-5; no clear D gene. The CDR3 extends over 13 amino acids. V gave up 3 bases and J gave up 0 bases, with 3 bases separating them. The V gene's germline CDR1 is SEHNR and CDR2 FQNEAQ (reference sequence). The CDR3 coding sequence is TGTGCCAGCAGCTTTAGTAGCAATCAGCCCCAGCATTTT. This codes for CASSFSSNQPQHF.

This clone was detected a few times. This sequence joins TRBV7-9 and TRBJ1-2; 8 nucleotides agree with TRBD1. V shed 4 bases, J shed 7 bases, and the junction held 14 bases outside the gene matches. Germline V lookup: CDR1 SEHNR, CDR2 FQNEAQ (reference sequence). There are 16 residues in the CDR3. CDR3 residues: CASSSDRGGDRTGYTF. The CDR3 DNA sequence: TGTGCCAGCAGCTCCGACAGGGGAGGGGATCGTACTGGCTACACCTTC.

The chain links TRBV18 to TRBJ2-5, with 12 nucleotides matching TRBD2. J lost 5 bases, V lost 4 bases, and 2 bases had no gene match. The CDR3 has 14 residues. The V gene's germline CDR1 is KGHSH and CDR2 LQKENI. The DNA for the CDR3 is TGTGCCAGCTCACTGGGACTAGCGGGTGAGACCCAGTACTTC. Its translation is CASSLGLAGETQYF.

CDR3 in DNA: TGTGCCAGTAGAGGGACTTCCTACAATGAGCAGTTCTTC. It translates to CASRGTSYNEQFF. The J gene is TRBJ2-1, the V gene TRBV19, with a possible D match to TRBD2 (6 bases). Germline V CDR1 and CDR2: LNHDA, SQIVND (reference sequence). Trimming took 6 bases from V and 1 from J, leaving 7 bases between them. The CDR3 spans 13 residues.

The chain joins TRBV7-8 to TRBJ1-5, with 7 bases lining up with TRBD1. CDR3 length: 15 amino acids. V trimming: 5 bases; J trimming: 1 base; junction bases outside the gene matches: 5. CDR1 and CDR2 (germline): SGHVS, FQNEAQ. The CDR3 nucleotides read TGTGCCAGCAGCCAGACAGGGAGGAGCAATCAGCCCCAGCATTTT. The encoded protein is CASSQTGRSNQPQHF.

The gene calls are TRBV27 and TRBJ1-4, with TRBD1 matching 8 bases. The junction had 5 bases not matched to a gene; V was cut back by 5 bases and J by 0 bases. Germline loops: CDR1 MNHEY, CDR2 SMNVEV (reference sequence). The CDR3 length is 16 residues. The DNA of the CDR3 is TGTGCCAGCAGTACGACAGGGGCGCCAACTAATGAAAAACTGTTTTTT. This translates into CASSTTGAPTNEKLFF.

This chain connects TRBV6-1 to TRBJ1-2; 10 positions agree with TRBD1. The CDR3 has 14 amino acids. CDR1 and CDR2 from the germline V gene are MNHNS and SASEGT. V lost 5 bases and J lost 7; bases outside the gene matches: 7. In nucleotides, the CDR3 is TGTGCCAGCAGTTCACTGGGGACAGGGGCTGGCTACACCTTC. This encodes CASSSLGTGAGYTF.

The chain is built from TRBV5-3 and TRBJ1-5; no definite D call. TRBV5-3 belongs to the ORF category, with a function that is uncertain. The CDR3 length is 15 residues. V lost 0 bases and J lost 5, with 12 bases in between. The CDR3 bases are TGTGCCAGAAGCTTGGCCGAAGCGGTGGATCAGCCCCAGCATTTT. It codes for CARSLAEAVDQPQHF.

CDR3 region: CASSLDLAGHEYNEQFF. For the CDR3, the DNA is TGTGCCAGCAGCTTGGATCTAGCGGGCCACGAATACAATGAGCAGTTCTTC. The chain joins TRBV5-6 to TRBJ2-1, with TRBD2 identical over 8 bases. CDR1 and CDR2 from the germline V gene are SGHDT and YYEEEE. This CDR3 is built from 17 residues. V was pared by 0 bases and J by 4 bases, with 9 bases of the junction left unmatched.

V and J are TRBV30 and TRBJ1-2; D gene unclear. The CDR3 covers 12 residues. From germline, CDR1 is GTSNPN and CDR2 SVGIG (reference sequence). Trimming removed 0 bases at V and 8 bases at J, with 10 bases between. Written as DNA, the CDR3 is TGTGCCTGGAGTGTACTTCTGGGCGGCTACACCTTC. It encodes CAWSVLLGGYTF.